This T cell receptor (beta chain) was found in a study of blood T cell repertoires in COVID-19. Turning to the study itself: PBMCs, B-cell-depleted T cells, or T cells provided the cDNA or gDNA that made up the material.

Germline CDR1 LGHNA, CDR2 YSLEER. Trimming took 5 bases from V and 1 from J, leaving 8 bases between them. The CDR3 is 13 amino acids. As handled by the study authors: Amplification with reference gene primers provided the estimates of nucleated cell counts. Some clones are missing from TCRdb's copy, which holds only in-frame ones; the method was immunoSEQ multiplex PCR. D and trimming come from the DNA, and the V and J calls and clone size come from that table. Of a few hundred thousand clones in the sample, 85% to 90% are singletons; the top ten hold about 7.6%. This clonotype was sampled from a woman between 65 and 79 years old with active or convalescent COVID-19. V usage is TRBV4-3 and J usage is TRBJ1-1; possible D gene TRBD1, 5 bases. Sequences were obtained from peripheral blood. The CDR3 nucleotides are TGCGCCAGCAGCTACACAGGGAACACTGAAGCTTTCTTT. Encoded protein: CASSYTGNTEAFF.